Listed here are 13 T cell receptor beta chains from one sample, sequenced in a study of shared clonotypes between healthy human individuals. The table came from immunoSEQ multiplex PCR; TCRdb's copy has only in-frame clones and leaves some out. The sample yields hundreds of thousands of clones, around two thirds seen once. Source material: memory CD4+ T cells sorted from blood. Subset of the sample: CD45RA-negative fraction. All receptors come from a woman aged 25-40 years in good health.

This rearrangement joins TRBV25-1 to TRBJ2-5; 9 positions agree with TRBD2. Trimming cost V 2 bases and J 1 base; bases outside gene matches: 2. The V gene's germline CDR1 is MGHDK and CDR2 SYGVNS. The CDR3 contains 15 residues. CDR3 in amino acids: CASSEGGGAQETQYF. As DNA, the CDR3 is TGTGCCAGCAGTGAAGGCGGGGGGGCCCAAGAGACCCAGTACTTC.

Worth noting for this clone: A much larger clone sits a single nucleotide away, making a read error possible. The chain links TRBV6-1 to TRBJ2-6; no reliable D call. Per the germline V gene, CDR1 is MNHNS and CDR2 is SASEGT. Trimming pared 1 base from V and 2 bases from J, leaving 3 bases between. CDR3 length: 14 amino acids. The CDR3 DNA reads TGTGCCAGCAGTGAAGGGGCTGGGGCCAACGTCCTGACTTTC. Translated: CASSEGAGANVLTF.

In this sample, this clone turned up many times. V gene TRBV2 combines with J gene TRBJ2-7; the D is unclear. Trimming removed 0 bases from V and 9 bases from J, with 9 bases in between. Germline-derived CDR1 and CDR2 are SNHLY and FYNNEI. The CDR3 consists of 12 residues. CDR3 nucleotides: TGTGCCAGCAGTGAAGCCGCGGCGGTGCAGTACTTC. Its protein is CASSEAAAVQYF.

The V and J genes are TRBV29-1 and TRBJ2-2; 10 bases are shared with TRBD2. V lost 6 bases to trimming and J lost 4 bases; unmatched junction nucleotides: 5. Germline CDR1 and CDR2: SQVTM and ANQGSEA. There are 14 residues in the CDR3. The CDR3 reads CSVQREGRTGELFF. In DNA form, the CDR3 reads TGCAGCGTCCAGCGGGAGGGCCGCACCGGGGAGCTGTTTTTT.

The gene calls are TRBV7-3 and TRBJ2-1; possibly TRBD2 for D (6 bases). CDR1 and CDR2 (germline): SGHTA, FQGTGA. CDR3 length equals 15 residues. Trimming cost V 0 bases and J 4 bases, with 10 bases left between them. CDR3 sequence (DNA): TGTGCCAGCAGCTTAACGGGGGGAAGATACAATGAGCAGTTCTTC. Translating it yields CASSLTGGRYNEQFF.

Here the CDR3 DNA reads TGTGCCAGCAAGGAGGCAGGGGGCACAGATACGCAGTATTTT. Its protein product is CASKEAGGTDTQYF. The gene calls are TRBV2 and TRBJ2-3, with a weak D call TRBD1 (6 bases). V lost 7 bases to trimming and J lost 1 base, with 12 bases between them. CDR3 size: 14 residues. Germline V lookup: CDR1 SNHLY, CDR2 FYNNEI.

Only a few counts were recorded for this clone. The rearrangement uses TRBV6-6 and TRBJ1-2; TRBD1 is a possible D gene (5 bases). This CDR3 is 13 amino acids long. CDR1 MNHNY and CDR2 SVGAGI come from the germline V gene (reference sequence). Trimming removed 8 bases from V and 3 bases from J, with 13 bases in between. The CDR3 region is CASGSGFDYGYTF. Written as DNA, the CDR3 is TGTGCCAGCGGATCAGGGTTTGACTATGGCTACACCTTC.

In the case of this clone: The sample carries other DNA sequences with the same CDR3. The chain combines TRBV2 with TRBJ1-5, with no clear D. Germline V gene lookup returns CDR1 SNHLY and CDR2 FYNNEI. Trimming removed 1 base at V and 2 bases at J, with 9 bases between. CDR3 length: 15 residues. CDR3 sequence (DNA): TGTGCCAGCAGTGAAGGCCGGGCGGGCAATCAGCCCCAGCATTTT. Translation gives CASSEGRAGNQPQHF.

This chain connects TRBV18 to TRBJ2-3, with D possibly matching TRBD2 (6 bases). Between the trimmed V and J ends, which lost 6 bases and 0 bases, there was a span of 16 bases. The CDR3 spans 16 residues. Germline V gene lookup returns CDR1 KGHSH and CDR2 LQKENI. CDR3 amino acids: CASSYGSGASTDTQYF. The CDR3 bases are TGTGCCAGCTCGTATGGTAGCGGAGCTAGCACAGATACGCAGTATTTT.

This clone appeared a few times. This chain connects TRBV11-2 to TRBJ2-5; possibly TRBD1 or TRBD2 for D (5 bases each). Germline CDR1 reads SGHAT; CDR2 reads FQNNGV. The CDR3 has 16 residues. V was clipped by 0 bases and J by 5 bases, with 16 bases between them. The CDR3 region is CASSLDPKGAGETQYF. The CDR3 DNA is TGTGCCAGCAGCTTAGACCCGAAAGGGGCGGGCGAGACCCAGTACTTC. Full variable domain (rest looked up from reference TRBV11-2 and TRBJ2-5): EAGVAQSPRYKIIEKRQSVAFWCNPISGHATLYWYQQILGQGPKLLIQFQNNGVVDDSQLPKDRFSAERLKGVDSTLKIQPAKLEDSAVYLCASSLDPKGAGETQYFGPGTRLLVL.

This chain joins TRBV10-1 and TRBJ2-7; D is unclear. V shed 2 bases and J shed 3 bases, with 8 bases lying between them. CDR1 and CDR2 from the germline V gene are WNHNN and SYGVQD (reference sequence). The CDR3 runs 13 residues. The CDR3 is CASSEATFYEQYF. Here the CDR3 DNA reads TGCGCCAGCAGTGAGGCGACATTCTACGAGCAGTACTTC.

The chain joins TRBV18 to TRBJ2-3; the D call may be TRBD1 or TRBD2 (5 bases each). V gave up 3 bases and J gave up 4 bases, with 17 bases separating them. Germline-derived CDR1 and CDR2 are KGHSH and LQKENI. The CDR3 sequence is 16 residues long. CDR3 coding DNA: TGTGCCAGCTCACCTTCAATGGGACGTCCCCCAGATACGCAGTATTTT. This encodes CASSPSMGRPPDTQYF.

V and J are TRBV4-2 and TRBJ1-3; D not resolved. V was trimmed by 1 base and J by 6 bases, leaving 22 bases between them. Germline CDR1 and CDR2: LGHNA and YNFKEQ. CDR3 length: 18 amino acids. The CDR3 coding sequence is TGTGCCAGCAGCCAAGCCGGGATCACAGAATCCCCCGAAAACACCATATATTTT. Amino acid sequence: CASSQAGITESPENTIYF.